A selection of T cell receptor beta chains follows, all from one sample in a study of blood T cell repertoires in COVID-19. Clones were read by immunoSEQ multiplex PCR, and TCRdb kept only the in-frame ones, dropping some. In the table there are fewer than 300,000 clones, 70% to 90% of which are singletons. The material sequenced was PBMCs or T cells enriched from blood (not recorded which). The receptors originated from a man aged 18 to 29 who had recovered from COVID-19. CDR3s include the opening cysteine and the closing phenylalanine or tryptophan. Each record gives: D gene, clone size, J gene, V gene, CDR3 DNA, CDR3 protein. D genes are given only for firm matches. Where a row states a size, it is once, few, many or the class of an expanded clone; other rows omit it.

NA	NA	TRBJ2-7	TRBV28	TGTGCCAGCAGCCGAGCAGGAACCGGCTACGAGCAGTACTTC	CASSRAGTGYEQYF
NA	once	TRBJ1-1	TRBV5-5	TGTGCCAGCAGCTTGGGAGTGAACACTGAAGCTTTCTTT	CASSLGVNTEAFF
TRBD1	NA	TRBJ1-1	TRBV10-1	TGCGCCAGCAGTCCAGGGGGTTCGAGCGCTGAAGCTTTCTTT	CASSPGGSSAEAFF
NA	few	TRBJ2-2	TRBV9	TGTGCCAGCAGCGTAGACCAGGGCGGCACCGGGGAGCTGTTTTTT	CASSVDQGGTGELFF
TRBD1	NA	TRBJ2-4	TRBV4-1	TGCGCCAGCAGTCGGGGACAGGGGGAAAAAAACATTCAGTACTTC	CASSRGQGEKNIQYF
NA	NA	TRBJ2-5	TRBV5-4	TGTGCCAGCAGCTTGGAGGGGGGGCTCCAAGAGACCCAGTACTTC	CASSLEGGLQETQYF
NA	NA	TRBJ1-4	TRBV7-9	TGTGCCAGCAGCTTACTAGCTGGGGGCGGCGCCAATGAAAAACTGTTTTTT	CASSLLAGGGANEKLFF
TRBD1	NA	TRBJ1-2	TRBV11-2	TGTGCCAGCAGTCCTGACAGGGCCTATGGCTACACCTTC	CASSPDRAYGYTF
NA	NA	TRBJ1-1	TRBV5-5	TGTGCCAGCAGCTTTATCCAGGGTATGAACACTGAAGCTTTCTTT	CASSFIQGMNTEAFF
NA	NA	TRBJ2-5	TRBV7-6	TGTGCCAGCAGCGAGGGAGAGACCCAGTACTTC	CASSEGETQYF
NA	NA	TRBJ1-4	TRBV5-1	TGCGCCAGCAGCCCGGGCGGGGCTACGGCTAATGAAAAACTGTTTTTT	CASSPGGATANEKLFF
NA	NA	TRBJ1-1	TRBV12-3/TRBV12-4	TGTGCCAGCAGTAGATTATTGGGCGCTGAAGCTTTCTTT	CASSRLLGAEAFF
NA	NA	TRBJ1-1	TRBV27	TGTGCCAGCAGTGGCTTACAGGGGAACACTGAAGCTTTCTTT	CASSGLQGNTEAFF
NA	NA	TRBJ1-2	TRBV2	TGTGCCAGCAGTGATCCAGGGCTCAATGGCTACACCTTC	CASSDPGLNGYTF
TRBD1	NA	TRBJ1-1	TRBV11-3	TGTGCCAGCAGCAAGTGGACAGGGTCGGGAATGAACACTGAAGCTTTCTTT	CASSKWTGSGMNTEAFF
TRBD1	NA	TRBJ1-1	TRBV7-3	TGTGCCAGCAGCCAAGGACAGGTGAACACTGAAGCTTTCTTT	CASSQGQVNTEAFF